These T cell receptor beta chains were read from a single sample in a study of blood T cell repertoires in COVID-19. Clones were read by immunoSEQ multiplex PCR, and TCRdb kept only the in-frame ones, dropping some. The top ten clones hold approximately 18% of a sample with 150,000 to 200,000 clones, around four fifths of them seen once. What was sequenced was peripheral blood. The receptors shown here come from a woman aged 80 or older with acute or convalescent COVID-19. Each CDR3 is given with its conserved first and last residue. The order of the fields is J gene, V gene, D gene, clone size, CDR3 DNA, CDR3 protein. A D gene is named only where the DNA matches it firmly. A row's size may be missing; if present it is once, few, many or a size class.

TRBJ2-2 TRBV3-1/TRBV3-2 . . TGTGCCAGCAGCCAAGTTGGGCGCGGGGAGCTGTTTTTT CASSQVGRGELFF
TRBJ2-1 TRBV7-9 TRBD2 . TGTGCCAGCAGCTTATCAGGGAGCGGGAGTGAGCAGTTCTTC CASSLSGSGSEQFF
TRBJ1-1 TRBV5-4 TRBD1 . TGTGCCAGCAGCTTGGGGGGGACAGGGGGCGGCACTGAAGCTTTCTTT CASSLGGTGGGTEAFF
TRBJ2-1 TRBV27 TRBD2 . TGTGCCAGCAGTCTCTCCTTCCTGGCTAGCGGAATAAGTGAGCAGTTCTTC CASSLSFLASGISEQFF
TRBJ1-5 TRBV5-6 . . TGTGCCAGCAGCGGCGGGATTAGCAATCAGCCCCAGCATTTT CASSGGISNQPQHF
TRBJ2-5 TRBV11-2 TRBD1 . TGTGCCAGCAGCCGGCGACAGGGCGCGAGGGCCCAGTACTTC CASSRRQGARAQYF
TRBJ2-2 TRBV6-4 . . TGTGCCAGCAGTCCACAGGTCGCGAACACCGGGGAGCTGTTTTTT CASSPQVANTGELFF
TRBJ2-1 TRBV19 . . TGTGCCAGTAGTCCCCTTGGCGGAGGCGATGAGCAGTTCTTC CASSPLGGGDEQFF
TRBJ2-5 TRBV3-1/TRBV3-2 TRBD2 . TGTGCCAGCAGCCAAGGCGCGACTAGCGGAGAGACCCAGTACTTC CASSQGATSGETQYF
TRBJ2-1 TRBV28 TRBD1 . TGTGCCAGCAGTTTATTCTGGAAACAGGGGGGTTCCTACAATGAGCAGTTCTTC CASSLFWKQGGSYNEQFF
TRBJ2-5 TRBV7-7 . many TGTGCTAGCAGCACCGGTCGAACAGCTCAAGAGACCCAGTACTTC CASSTGRTAQETQYF
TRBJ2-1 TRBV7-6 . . TGTGCCAGCAGCTTAGGGGTGGGCTACGGAAGCTCCTACAATGAGCAGTTCTTC CASSLGVGYGSSYNEQFF
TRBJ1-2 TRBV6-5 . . TGTGCCACACGCGGGGGGGAGGGCTACACCTTC CATRGGEGYTF
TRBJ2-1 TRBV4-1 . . TGCGCCAGCAGCCATTTAGCGGCCACTGCCTACAATGAGCAGTTCTTC CASSHLAATAYNEQFF